This TCR beta chain was sequenced during a study of identical twins. Overall study findings and caveats: For zero-insertion analyses, partial confounding could come from invariant MAIT and iNKT cells. It was cross-sectional statistical analysis, not following the same donors, that the conclusions relied on. Recombination models fit unrelated individuals' TCR alpha sharing but underestimated twins'.

With template switching, a universal primer site was added, and the cDNA carried unique molecular identifiers. TCRdb ran MiXCR on the 5' RACE reads and lists one entry per CDR3 protein. The sample has 1.5 million or so distinct CDR3 sequences, less than 35% seen once. The CDR3 runs 14 residues. Of note for this clonotype: Its specificity is unknown.

This receptor was identified in a newborn girl in good health. The sample consisted of cord blood. The rearrangement links TRBV21-1 to TRBJ2-1; the DNA was not compared with TRBD2, the D call given in the table. TRBV21-1 counts as a pseudogene. For the CDR3, the DNA is TGTGCCAGCAGCAAACGGTATAGCGGCGATGAGCAGTTCTTC. This translates into CASSKRYSGDEQFF.